This T cell receptor beta chain was sequenced for a study of T-cell reconstitution after alpha-beta-depleted transplantation in children. The authors prepared the TCRbeta library with unique molecular identifiers. TCRdb re-derived calls from the PCR reads in MiXCR, one entry per CDR3 protein. The repertoire has about 72,000 distinct CDR3 sequences, 7% to 8% of them found once; the top ten carry 2.5%. This clonotype showed up many times. This CDR3 has 15 amino acids. Germline V lookup: CDR1 WSHSY, CDR2 SAAADI. With V trimmed by 6 bases and J by 5 bases, 6 bases remained unmatched. The material sequenced was PBMCs from the stem cell graft donor, taken from the stem cell graft. The TCR originated in a human donor who donated a stem cell graft to a child with acute lymphoblastic leukemia. V gene TRBV10-2 combines with J gene TRBJ2-1, with TRBD2 identical over 11 bases. The CDR3: CASSDSGGANNEQFF. The CDR3 DNA sequence: TGCGCCAGCAGCGATAGCGGGGGGGCCAACAATGAGCAGTTCTTC.